The 5 T cell receptor beta chains given below trace back to one sample, sequenced in a study of metastatic and nonmetastatic thyroid tumors. TCRdb redid the clone calls on the PCR reads using MiXCR. The table lists about 82,000 clones, about an eighth of them singletons. All patients were untreated before thyroid surgery. The sequenced material came from tumor tissue. All receptors come from a female donor with papillary thyroid cancer or a benign thyroid nodule (not recorded which). Some clones in this sample may be carry-over from other donors' samples.

The table lists this clone with many counts. This chain connects TRBV18 to TRBJ2-7; D is undetermined. The CDR3 is made up of 13 amino acids. Germline CDR1 and CDR2: KGHSH and LQKENI. The V and J ends lost 1 base and 0 bases respectively, with 4 bases between them. CDR3: CASSPRSSYEQYF. The CDR3 coding sequence is TGTGCCAGCTCACCACGTAGCTCCTACGAGCAGTACTTC. Together with reference TRBV18 and TRBJ2-7, the CDR3 gives the full variable domain: NAGVMQNPRHLVRRRGQEARLRCSPMKGHSHVYWYRQLPEEGLKFMVYLQKENIIDESGMPKERFSAEFPKEGPSILRIQQVVRGDSAAYFCASSPRSSYEQYFGPGTRLTVT.

This clone was seen repeatedly, ten times or more. In nucleotides, the CDR3 is TGTGCCAGCAGCTTGGTACGGGCAGGGAACTATGGCTACACCTTC. It encodes CASSLVRAGNYGYTF. The rearrangement links TRBV5-6 to TRBJ1-2, with a possible D match to TRBD1 (5 bases). V gave up 0 bases and J gave up 2 bases, with 11 bases separating them. The CDR3 length is 15 residues. The germline V gene has CDR1 SGHDT and CDR2 YYEEEE. Using reference TRBV5-6 and TRBJ1-2 for the parts outside the CDR3, the full variable domain is DAGVTQSPTHLIKTRGQQVTLRCSPKSGHDTVSWYQQALGQGPQFIFQYYEEEERQRGNFPDRFSGHQFPNYSSELNVNALLLGDSALYLCASSLVRAGNYGYTFGSGTRLTVV.

This clone was found many times. This chain links TRBV28 with TRBJ2-4; TRBD1 matches at 7 bases. Germline V gene lookup returns CDR1 MDHEN and CDR2 SYDVKM. V was clipped by 6 bases and J by 4 bases; unmatched bases: 9. This CDR3 region has 15 residues. The CDR3 region is CASSRLGGSKNIQYF. CDR3 in DNA: TGTGCCAGCAGCCGGTTAGGGGGCTCGAAAAACATTCAGTACTTC.

This clone was seen a few times. Its ends do not fully match the called genes, so a read error is possible. This rearrangement joins TRBV12-3 or TRBV12-4 to TRBJ2-5, with TRBD1 matching over 10 bases. The CDR3 sequence is 15 residues long. CDR3 sequence (DNA): TGTGCCAGCAGCACCGGGACAGGGGCCCTGGAGACCCGGTACTTC. Residues: CASSTGTGALETRYF.

This clone was recorded many times. This chain links TRBV28 with TRBJ2-5; the D gene is possibly TRBD2 (6 bases). The V and J ends lost 2 bases and 0 bases respectively, with 10 bases between them. There are 15 residues in the CDR3. Germline loops: CDR1 MDHEN, CDR2 SYDVKM. Written as DNA, the CDR3 is TGTGCCAGCAGTTTAAACGGAGGGAACCAAGAGACCCAGTACTTC. Protein product: CASSLNGGNQETQYF.